This is a list of T cell receptor beta chains from one sample in a study of identical twins. TCRdb independently ran MiXCR on the 5' RACE reads; one entry per CDR3 protein. Found here are a few hundred thousand distinct CDR3 sequences, around 20% of them singletons; the top ten hold 12%. Sequencing was done on a sample of naive T cells sorted from blood. These receptors all come from a man aged 45-60 years in good health. The CDR3 runs from the conserved cysteine through the conserved F or W.

CDR3: CSARMRASGATANTGELFF
V: TRBV20-1

CDR3: CASRYTGTSHTHYEQYF
V: TRBV6-2/TRBV6-3

CDR3: CASSYGTEYNEQFF
V: TRBV6-5

CDR3: CASSLPAYEQYF
V: TRBV5-1

CDR3: CASSELGTTVSYEQYF
V: TRBV5-1

CDR3: CSVDHGAGEAFF
V: TRBV29-1

CDR3: CASSEGQANEKLFF
V: TRBV5-1

CDR3: CASSPGGATSGANVLTF
V: TRBV11-2

CDR3: CASSLALRNPGELFF
V: TRBV7-2

CDR3: CASSNDGIYGYTF
V: TRBV12-3/TRBV12-4